This T cell receptor beta chain appears in the sequencing data of a study of regulatory T cells in long-lasting Graves disease. Whole-study context: Persistent Graves' disease denoted over 5 years of antithyroid drugs plus positive TSH receptor antibodies.

CDR1 and CDR2 (germline): SGDLS, YYNGEE. V lost 0 bases to trimming and J lost 2 bases, with 9 bases between them. The CDR3 runs to 14 residues. Researchers made TCR beta libraries by using iRepertoire HTBI primers and running Arm-PCR on CDR3 regions. TCRdb reprocessed the multiplex PCR reads via MiXCR and lists one record per CDR3 protein. The sample contains about 470,000 distinct CDR3 sequences, 20% to 25% of which appear only once. Comment on this clonotype: The antigen is not known.

Time point indicated: persistent/refractory GD, antithyroid drugs over 5 years with positive TRAb. The TCR library used RNA extracted from PBMCs. An endocrinology department in Xi'an, China, supplied the patients. The study, taken as a whole, reports: TRBV28 was favored in persistent disease, as were TRBJ1-2 and TRBJ2-5.

V is TRBV9 and J is TRBJ2-7; D tentatively reads TRBD1 or TRBD2 (5 bases each). Specimen: peripheral blood mononuclear cells (PBMCs), collected when the disease was refractory, from a patient treated with antithyroid drugs. The receptor's source is a female donor with Graves disease. CDR3 DNA: TGTGCCAGCAGCGTAGATGAGGGGCCCTACGAGCAGTACTTC. This encodes CASSVDEGPYEQYF.